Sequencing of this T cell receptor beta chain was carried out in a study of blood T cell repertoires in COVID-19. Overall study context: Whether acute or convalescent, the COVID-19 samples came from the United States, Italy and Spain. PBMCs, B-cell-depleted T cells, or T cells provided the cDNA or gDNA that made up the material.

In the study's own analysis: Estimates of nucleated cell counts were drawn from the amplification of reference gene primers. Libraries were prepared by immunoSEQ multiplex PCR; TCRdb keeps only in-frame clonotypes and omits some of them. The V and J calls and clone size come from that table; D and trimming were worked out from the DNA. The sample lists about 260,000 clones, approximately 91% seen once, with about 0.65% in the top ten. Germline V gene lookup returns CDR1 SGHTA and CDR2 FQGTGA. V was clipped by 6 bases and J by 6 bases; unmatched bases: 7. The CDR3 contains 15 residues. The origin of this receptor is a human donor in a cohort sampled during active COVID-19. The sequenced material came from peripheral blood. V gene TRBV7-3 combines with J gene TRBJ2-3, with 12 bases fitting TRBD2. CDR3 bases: TGTGCCAGCAGTCCCCTAGCGGGAGGGGCGGATACGCAGTATTTT. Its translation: CASSPLAGGADTQYF.